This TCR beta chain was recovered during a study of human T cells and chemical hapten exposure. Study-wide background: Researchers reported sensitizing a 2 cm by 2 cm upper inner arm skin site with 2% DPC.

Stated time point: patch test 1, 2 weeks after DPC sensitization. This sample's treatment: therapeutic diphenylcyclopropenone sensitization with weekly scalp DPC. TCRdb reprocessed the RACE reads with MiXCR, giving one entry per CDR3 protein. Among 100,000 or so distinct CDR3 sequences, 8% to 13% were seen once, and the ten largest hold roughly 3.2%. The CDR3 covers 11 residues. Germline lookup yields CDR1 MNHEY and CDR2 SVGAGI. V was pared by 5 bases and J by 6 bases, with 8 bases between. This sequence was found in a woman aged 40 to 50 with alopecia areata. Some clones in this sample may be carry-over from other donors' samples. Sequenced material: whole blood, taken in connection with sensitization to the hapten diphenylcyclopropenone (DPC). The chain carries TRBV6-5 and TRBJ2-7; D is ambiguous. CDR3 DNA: TGTGCCAGCAGTCTTAACGGCGAGCAGTACTTC. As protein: CASSLNGEQYF.